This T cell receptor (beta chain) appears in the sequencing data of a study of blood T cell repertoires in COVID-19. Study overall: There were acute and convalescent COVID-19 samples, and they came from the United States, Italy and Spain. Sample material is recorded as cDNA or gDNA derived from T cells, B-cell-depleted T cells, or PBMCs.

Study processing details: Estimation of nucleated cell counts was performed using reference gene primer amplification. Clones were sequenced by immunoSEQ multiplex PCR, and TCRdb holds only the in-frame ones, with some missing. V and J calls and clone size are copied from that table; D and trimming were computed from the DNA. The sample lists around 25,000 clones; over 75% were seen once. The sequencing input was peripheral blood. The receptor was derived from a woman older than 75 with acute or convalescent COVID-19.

CDR3 coding DNA: TGTGCCAGCAGCCGGGTAAGGAATTTCGAGCAGTACTTC. Translation gives CASSRVRNFEQYF. The chain employs TRBV11-2 and TRBJ2-7, with unresolved D. The CDR3 covers 13 residues. Trimming shortened V by 5 bases and J by 6 bases, and 14 bases separated the two germline ends. Germline values: CDR1 SGHAT, CDR2 FQNNGV. Full variable domain (outside the CDR3, taken from reference TRBV11-2 and TRBJ2-7): EAGVAQSPRYKIIEKRQSVAFWCNPISGHATLYWYQQILGQGPKLLIQFQNNGVVDDSQLPKDRFSAERLKGVDSTLKIQPAKLEDSAVYLCASSRVRNFEQYFGPGTRLTVT.